A single TCR beta chain is shown here with its context. The data belong to a study of control samples from healthy donors and cancer patients. This CDR3 comprises 15 residues. Trimming shortened V by 6 bases and J by 7 bases, and 18 bases separated the two germline ends. Germline V gene lookup returns CDR1 MNHEY and CDR2 SVGEGT. Some clones are missing from TCRdb's copy, which holds only in-frame ones; the method was immunoSEQ multiplex PCR. The table lists over 50,000 clones, roughly 86% of them singletons. This receptor was identified in a man in his forties or fifties in good health. Sequences were obtained from blood. The J gene is TRBJ1-4, the V gene TRBV6-2 or TRBV6-3; tentatively, D is TRBD1 (5 bases). The CDR3 loop is CASSFDSSGREKLFF. The DNA for the CDR3 is TGTGCCAGCAGCTTCGACAGCTCCGGTCGTGAAAAACTGTTTTTT.